The next 32 T cell receptor beta chains were all read from a single sample in a study of blood T cell repertoires in COVID-19. TCRdb keeps only in-frame clones here, not all; method: immunoSEQ multiplex PCR. The repertoire holds about 340,000 clones, around nine tenths seen once, with approximately 7.3% in the top ten. The sequenced sample was peripheral blood. The receptors were gathered from a woman aged 70-85 years with COVID-19, enrolled during active disease.

For the CDR3, the DNA is TGTGCCAGCAGCTTAAATGGGCTCTACGAGCAGTACTTC. It yields the protein CASSLNGLYEQYF. This chain links TRBV7-9 with TRBJ2-7; D unresolved. Germline CDR1 reads SEHNR; CDR2 reads FQNEAQ (reference sequence). The CDR3 consists of 13 residues. The germline V and J ends were trimmed by 2 bases and 3 bases, with 8 bases remaining between them.

On this clone itself: This sample includes further DNA sequences coding for the same CDR3. The chain employs TRBV28 and TRBJ2-7, with 11 positions matching TRBD1. The CDR3 is 15 amino acids. Germline CDR1 is MDHEN and CDR2 is SYDVKM. Unmatched junction bases numbered 4, after V lost 4 bases and J lost 2 bases. The CDR3 DNA is TGTGCCAGCAGTTATCCGGGACAGGGGGCCTACGAGCAGTACTTC. Its translation is CASSYPGQGAYEQYF.

The rearrangement links TRBV6-6 to TRBJ1-1; D uncertain. This CDR3 has 13 amino acids. The germline CDR1 and CDR2 sequences are MNHNY and SVGAGI (reference sequence). V shed 9 bases and J shed 1 base, with 12 bases lying between them. For the CDR3, the DNA is TGTGCCAGTTTTTATAGTGCGAACACTGAAGCTTTCTTT. The encoded protein is CASFYSANTEAFF.

The rearrangement links TRBV6-5 to TRBJ1-2; D remains ambiguous. The V end lost 8 bases, the J end lost 4 bases, and 5 bases lay between the germline ends. The CDR3 spans 10 residues. The germline gives CDR1 MNHEY, CDR2 SVGAGI. The CDR3 coding sequence is TGTGCCAGCGAGGGCTATGGCTACACCTTC. It encodes CASEGYGYTF.

The genes are TRBV12-5 and TRBJ2-3; 11 bases fit TRBD2. The CDR3 contains 14 residues. The V gene's germline CDR1 is LGHNT and CDR2 FRNRAP. J was trimmed by 8 bases and V by 6 bases; bases with no gene match: 7. CDR3 sequence (DNA): TGTGCTAGTGGCAATAGCGGGGGGGCAGGTACGCAGTATTTT. It specifies CASGNSGGAGTQYF.

This clone was seen only once. V is TRBV23-1 and J is TRBJ1-1; D is undetermined. TRBV23-1 is an open reading frame, and its role is uncertain. V was cut by 0 bases and J by 6 bases, with 5 bases left in between. This CDR3 has 12 amino acids. The chain's CDR3 is CASSQSPAEAFF. CDR3 in DNA: TGCGCCAGCAGTCAATCTCCCGCTGAAGCTTTCTTT.

The chain links TRBV7-2 to TRBJ2-5, with D possibly being TRBD1 (5 bases). The germline V gene encodes CDR1 SGHTA and CDR2 FQGNSA. Trimming took 3 bases from V and 7 from J, leaving 12 bases between them. This CDR3 is 13 amino acids long. The CDR3 sequence is CASSFEPQGTQYF. For the CDR3, the DNA is TGTGCCAGCAGCTTTGAACCCCAGGGGACCCAGTACTTC. The whole variable domain, remainder taken from reference TRBV7-2 and TRBJ2-5, is GAGVSQSPSNKVTEKGKDVELRCDPISGHTALYWYRQSLGQGLEFLIYFQGNSAPDKSGLPSDRFSAERTGGSVSTLTIQRTQQEDSAVYLCASSFEPQGTQYFGPGTRLLVL.

This clone was recorded only once. The chain links TRBV12-3 or TRBV12-4 to TRBJ1-1; tentative D call: TRBD1 (5 bases). This CDR3 is 11 amino acids long. V lost 5 bases to trimming and J lost 8 bases, with 9 bases between them. CDR3 bases: TGTGCCAGCAGTGGGACTTTCGAAGCTTTCTTT. This sequence encodes CASSGTFEAFF.

The chain combines TRBV4-3 with TRBJ1-1; the D is unclear. CDR1 is LGHNA and CDR2 is YSLEER in the germline V gene. Deletions cut 0 bases from V and 6 bases from J, with 14 bases between. The CDR3 sequence is 15 residues long. The CDR3 is CASSQDRSGIAEAFF. CDR3 DNA: TGCGCCAGCAGCCAAGATCGCTCGGGTATTGCTGAAGCTTTCTTT.

CDR3 protein: CASSGGLADEQYF. The CDR3 DNA is TGTGCCAGCAGCGGGGGACTAGCGGACGAGCAGTACTTC. V usage is TRBV11-3 and J usage is TRBJ2-7, with TRBD2 matching 11 bases. The J segment lost 5 bases and the V segment lost 5 bases, leaving 2 bases of the junction unmatched. CDR1 is SGHNT and CDR2 is YENEEA in the germline V gene. There are 13 residues in the CDR3. The full variable domain, rest sourced from reference TRBV11-3 and TRBJ2-7, is EAGVVQSPRYKIIEKKQPVAFWCNPISGHNTLYWYLQNLGQGPELLIRYENEEAVDDSQLPKDRFSAERLKGVDSTLKIQPAELGDSAVYLCASSGGLADEQYFGPGTRLTVT.

The chain uses TRBV29-1 and TRBJ1-2; D uncertain. The CDR3 consists of 12 residues. Deletions cut 4 bases from V and 1 base from J, with 7 bases between. CDR1 is SQVTM and CDR2 is ANQGSEA in the germline V gene. The CDR3 protein is CSVGRGNYGYTF. The DNA of the CDR3 is TGCAGCGTTGGCCGGGGTAACTATGGCTACACCTTC. The full variable domain, with the rest looked up from reference TRBV29-1 and TRBJ1-2, is SAVISQKPSRDICQRGTSLTIQCQVDSQVTMMFWYRQQPGQSLTLIATANQGSEATYESGFVIDKFPISRPNLTFSTLTVSNMSPEDSSIYLCSVGRGNYGYTFGSGTRLTVV.

V gene TRBV6-5 combines with J gene TRBJ2-5, with a possible D match to TRBD1 (5 bases). CDR3 length equals 13 residues. The V gene lost 4 bases and the J gene lost 2 bases, with 8 bases spanning the gap. CDR1 is MNHEY and CDR2 is SVGAGI in the germline V gene. This CDR3 reads CASSWTRQETQYF. The CDR3 region has the DNA TGTGCCAGCAGTTGGACAAGACAAGAGACCCAGTACTTC.

The V and J genes are TRBV9 and TRBJ2-3; 8 bases map to TRBD2. Germline V gene sequence: CDR1 SGDLS, CDR2 YYNGEE. The V and J ends lost 4 bases and 4 bases, in that order; junction bases with no gene match: 5. The CDR3 is 14 amino acids. CDR3 in DNA: TGTGCCAGCAGCCCCGGGGGGGGGTCAGATACGCAGTATTTT. Translating gives CASSPGGGSDTQYF.

This chain connects TRBV3-1 (or the pseudogene TRBV3-2) to TRBJ1-3; TRBD1 agrees at 8 bases. With 3 bases clipped from V and 0 bases from J, the junction kept 4 bases outside the gene matches. CDR1 is LGHDT, CDR2 YNNKEL, per germline (reference sequence). The CDR3 runs 16 residues. The CDR3 sequence: CASSHGQGHSGNTIYF. CDR3 sequence (DNA): TGTGCCAGCAGCCACGGACAGGGCCACTCTGGAAACACCATATATTTT.

Notes on this clone: The same CDR3 is also encoded by other DNA sequences in this sample. This sequence joins TRBV27 and TRBJ1-5; no clear D. The germline V gene has CDR1 MNHEY and CDR2 SMNVEV (reference sequence). V lost 2 bases and J 1 base, leaving 6 bases between the germline ends. CDR3 size: 14 residues. CDR3 nucleotide sequence: TGTGCCAGCAGTTTAGGTGGCAGCAATCAGCCCCAGCATTTT. Protein product: CASSLGGSNQPQHF.

The CDR3 DNA reads TGTGCCAGCAGCCAAGAACTAGCGGGGCGGCAGTATTTT. It encodes CASSQELAGRQYF. The V gene is TRBV3-1 (or the pseudogene TRBV3-2), the J gene TRBJ2-3; TRBD2 agrees at 10 bases. V dropped 0 bases and J dropped 11; count of bases not matched to a gene: 2. The CDR3 sequence is 13 residues long. Germline CDR1 LGHDT, CDR2 YNNKEL (reference sequence).

The chain couples TRBV2 to TRBJ2-3; tentatively, D is TRBD2 (6 bases). The CDR3 length is 14 residues. Deletions cut 4 bases from V and 3 bases from J, with 11 bases between. Germline V lookup: CDR1 SNHLY, CDR2 FYNNEI. CDR3 sequence: CASSGTMPTDTQYF. The CDR3 nucleotides are TGTGCCAGCAGTGGGACTATGCCGACAGATACGCAGTATTTT.

This sequence joins TRBV10-3 and TRBJ1-3; TRBD1 might be the D (6 bases). CDR3 length: 16 residues. Per the germline V gene, CDR1 is ENHRY and CDR2 is SYGVKD. The germline V and J ends were trimmed by 3 bases and 2 bases, with 14 bases remaining between them. The CDR3 protein is CAISDPGGRTGNTIYF. The CDR3 nucleotides read TGTGCCATCAGTGATCCCGGGGGGCGTACTGGAAACACCATATATTTT.

V is TRBV7-2 and J is TRBJ1-2, with no clear D. The CDR3 has 11 amino acids. The V gene's germline CDR1 is SGHTA and CDR2 FQGNSA. V was clipped by 3 bases and J by 4 bases, with 3 bases between them. The CDR3 sequence: CASSFRYGYTF. The CDR3 bases are TGTGCCAGCAGCTTTCGCTATGGCTACACCTTC.

The chain joins TRBV2 to TRBJ1-2; a possible D gene is TRBD1 (6 bases). V lost 4 bases and J lost 9, with 21 bases in between. Germline CDR1 SNHLY, CDR2 FYNNEI. This CDR3 is built from 15 residues. The CDR3 nucleotides read TGTGCCAGCAGTGTACGGGGGGGCCAGGATGGTAGCTACACCTTC. Amino acids: CASSVRGGQDGSYTF.

The chain joins TRBV28 to TRBJ2-7; 7 bases agree with TRBD2. This CDR3 is built from 14 residues. Trimming cost V 6 bases and J 3 bases; bases outside gene matches: 8. The V gene's germline CDR1 is MDHEN and CDR2 SYDVKM. The CDR3 region has the DNA TGTGCCAGCAGGGAGACTAGCCAACGCTACGAGCAGTACTTC. Translation: CASRETSQRYEQYF. Full variable domain (outside the CDR3, taken from reference TRBV28 and TRBJ2-7): DVKVTQSSRYLVKRTGEKVFLECVQDMDHENMFWYRQDPGLGLRLIYFSYDVKMKEKGDIPEGYSVSREKKERFSLILESASTNQTSMYLCASRETSQRYEQYFGPGTRLTVT.

J is TRBJ2-5 and V is TRBV19; D is perhaps TRBD1 (5 bases). With 3 bases removed from V and 2 bases from J, the gap between germline ends came to 22 bases. The CDR3 is 18 residues long. The germline CDR1 and CDR2 sequences are LNHDA and SQIVND (reference sequence). The chain's CDR3 is CASSMKRWGSIVQETQYF. CDR3 nucleotides: TGTGCCAGTAGTATGAAAAGATGGGGCTCAATCGTTCAAGAGACCCAGTACTTC.

This clone has more than one count but fewer than ten. The rearrangement links TRBV30 to TRBJ1-1; weak D call: TRBD1 (5 bases). The CDR3 runs to 12 residues. Germline assignment: CDR1 GTSNPN and CDR2 SVGIG (reference sequence). V lost 5 bases and J 7 bases, leaving 14 bases between the germline ends. CDR3 bases: TGTGCCTGGGGGAACTATCAGGGTGAAGCTTTCTTT. Protein sequence: CAWGNYQGEAFF.

V gene TRBV28 combines with J gene TRBJ2-7; 12 bases are a match to TRBD1. V gave up 4 bases and J gave up 7 bases; unmatched junction bases: 8. The CDR3 length is 15 residues. The germline gives CDR1 MDHEN, CDR2 SYDVKM. CDR3 coding DNA: TGTGCCAGCAGTTCCTCCGGGACAGGGGGCCAGGAGCAGTACTTC. It codes for CASSSSGTGGQEQYF.

The chain employs TRBV5-5 and TRBJ1-5; TRBD1 might be the D (5 bases). The germline V gene encodes CDR1 SGHKS and CDR2 YYEKEE (reference sequence). Trimming removed 0 bases at V and 3 bases at J, with 10 bases between. The CDR3 sequence is 15 residues long. CDR3 coding DNA: TGTGCCAGCAGCTTGGTACAGGCGTACAATCAGCCCCAGCATTTT. This sequence encodes CASSLVQAYNQPQHF.

The chain combines TRBV24-1 with TRBJ2-3; 8 bases match TRBD2. Trimming cost V 0 bases and J 5 bases; bases outside gene matches: 3. There are 15 residues in the CDR3. Germline V gives CDR1 KGHDR, CDR2 SFDVKD. CDR3 DNA sequence: TGTGCCACCAGTGATTTGCAGCGGGGGATAGATACGCAGTATTTT. This sequence encodes CATSDLQRGIDTQYF.

Points on this clone: Other DNA sequences of this sample code for an identical CDR3. This chain connects TRBV9 to TRBJ2-1; D may be TRBD2 (7 bases). This CDR3 is 15 amino acids long. Germline V lookup: CDR1 SGDLS, CDR2 YYNGEE. Trimming left V 0 bases short and J 4 bases short, with 11 bases between. The CDR3 loop reads CASSVAGGTYNEQFF. The CDR3 nucleotides read TGTGCCAGCAGCGTAGCCGGGGGGACATACAATGAGCAGTTCTTC.

The chain is built from TRBV12-3 or TRBV12-4 and TRBJ1-2, with D unclear. Trimming removed 8 bases at V and 8 bases at J, with 15 bases between. CDR3 size: 12 residues. CDR3 sequence: CASLESNLGYTF. The CDR3, as DNA: TGTGCCAGCCTTGAGAGCAACCTGGGCTACACCTTC.

The rearrangement joins TRBV19 to TRBJ2-5, with D unclear. CDR1 is LNHDA and CDR2 is SQIVND in the germline V gene (reference sequence). Trimming pared 0 bases from V and 4 bases from J, leaving 6 bases between. The CDR3 extends over 13 amino acids. CDR3 bases: TGTGCCAGTAGTATAGATCTAGGAGAGACCCAGTACTTC. Translated: CASSIDLGETQYF.

The CDR3 DNA sequence: TGCGCCAGCAGCCAAGGGGTCAGGCCTTCCGGCTACACCTTC. Translation gives CASSQGVRPSGYTF. The rearrangement uses TRBV4-3 and TRBJ1-2, with D unresolved. Trimming removed 1 base from V and 8 bases from J, with 14 bases in between. The CDR3 runs to 14 residues. Germline V lookup: CDR1 LGHNA, CDR2 YSLEER.

This chain connects TRBV7-2 to TRBJ2-4, with TRBD2 matching 7 bases. The V and J ends lost 5 bases and 0 bases, in that order; junction bases with no gene match: 7. CDR1 SGHTA and CDR2 FQGNSA come from the germline V gene. CDR3 length equals 16 residues. CDR3 amino acids: CASSPPAGVAKNIQYF. The CDR3 DNA sequence: TGTGCCAGCAGCCCCCCGGCGGGGGTAGCCAAAAACATTCAGTACTTC. The full variable domain, rest sourced from reference TRBV7-2 and TRBJ2-4, is GAGVSQSPSNKVTEKGKDVELRCDPISGHTALYWYRQSLGQGLEFLIYFQGNSAPDKSGLPSDRFSAERTGGSVSTLTIQRTQQEDSAVYLCASSPPAGVAKNIQYFGAGTRLSVL.

This chain links TRBV5-6 with TRBJ1-3; D uncertain. V lost 0 bases, J lost 0 bases, and 7 bases lay in between. From germline, CDR1 is SGHDT and CDR2 YYEEEE. CDR3 length: 15 residues. CDR3 amino acids: CASSLGLSSGNTIYF. CDR3 in DNA: TGTGCCAGCAGCTTGGGGCTCTCCTCTGGAAACACCATATATTTT.